This TCR beta chain was identified during a study of blood T cell repertoires in COVID-19. The overall study: Samples representing acute and convalescent COVID-19 were sourced from the United States, Italy and Spain.

The assay was immunoSEQ multiplex PCR, and TCRdb's table has in-frame clones only and misses some. The sample gives 95,000 to 110,000 clones, about 91% of which show up once; approximately 6.8% is in the top ten. The V end lost 2 bases, the J end lost 2 bases, and 11 bases lay between the germline ends. CDR1 SGHRS and CDR2 YFSETQ come from the germline V gene. This CDR3 comprises 15 residues. This clone showed up just once. Sequencing input: peripheral blood. This clonotype originated in a man between 45 and 60 years old with active or convalescent COVID-19. The chain couples TRBV5-1 to TRBJ2-1; TRBD2 might be the D (6 bases). The CDR3 here is CASSFDGEAYNEQFF. DNA of the CDR3: TGCGCCAGCAGCTTCGACGGGGAGGCCTACAATGAGCAGTTCTTC. Drawing the rest from reference TRBV5-1 and TRBJ2-1, the complete variable domain is KAGVTQTPRYLIKTRGQQVTLSCSPISGHRSVSWYQQTPGQGLQFLFEYFSETQRNKGNFPGRFSGRQFSNSRSEMNVSTLELGDSALYLCASSFDGEAYNEQFFGPGTRLTVL.